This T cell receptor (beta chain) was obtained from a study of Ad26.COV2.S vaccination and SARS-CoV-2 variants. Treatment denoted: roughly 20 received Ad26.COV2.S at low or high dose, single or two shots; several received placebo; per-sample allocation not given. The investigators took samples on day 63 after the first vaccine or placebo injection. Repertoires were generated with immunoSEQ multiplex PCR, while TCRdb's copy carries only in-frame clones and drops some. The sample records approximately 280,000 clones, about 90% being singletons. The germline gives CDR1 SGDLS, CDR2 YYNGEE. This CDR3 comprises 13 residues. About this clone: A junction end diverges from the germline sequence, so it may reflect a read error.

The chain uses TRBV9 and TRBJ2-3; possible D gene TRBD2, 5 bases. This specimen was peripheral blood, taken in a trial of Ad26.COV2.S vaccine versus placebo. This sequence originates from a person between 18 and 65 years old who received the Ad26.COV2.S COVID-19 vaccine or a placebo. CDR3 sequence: CASRPSGAGPSHF. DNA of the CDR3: TGTGCCAGCAGACCTTCGGGCGCGGGCCCATCCCATTTT.